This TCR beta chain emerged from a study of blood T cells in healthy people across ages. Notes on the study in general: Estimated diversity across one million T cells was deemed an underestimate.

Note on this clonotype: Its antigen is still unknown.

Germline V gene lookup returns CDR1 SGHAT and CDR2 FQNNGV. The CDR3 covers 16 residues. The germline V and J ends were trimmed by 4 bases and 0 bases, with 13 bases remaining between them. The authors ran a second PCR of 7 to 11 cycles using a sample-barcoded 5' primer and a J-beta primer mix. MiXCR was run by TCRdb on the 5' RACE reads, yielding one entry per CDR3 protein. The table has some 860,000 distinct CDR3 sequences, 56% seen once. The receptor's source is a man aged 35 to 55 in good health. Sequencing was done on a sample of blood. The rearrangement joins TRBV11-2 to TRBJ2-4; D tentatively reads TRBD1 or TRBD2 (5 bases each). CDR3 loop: CASSSRGELAKNIQYF. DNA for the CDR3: TGTGCCAGCAGCTCCAGAGGGGAACTAGCCAAAAACATTCAGTACTTC. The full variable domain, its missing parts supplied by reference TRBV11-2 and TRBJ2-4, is EAGVAQSPRYKIIEKRQSVAFWCNPISGHATLYWYQQILGQGPKLLIQFQNNGVVDDSQLPKDRFSAERLKGVDSTLKIQPAKLEDSAVYLCASSSRGELAKNIQYFGAGTRLSVL.